What follows are 4 T cell receptor beta chains derived from one specimen sequenced in a study of T cell responses to AZD1222 COVID-19 vaccine. Produced via immunoSEQ multiplex PCR; TCRdb's table is partial and in-frame only. The sample records about 86,000 clones, over 75% being singletons. Sequenced material: peripheral blood, taken on day 0 of AZD1222 vaccination. Receptors originate from an adult in good health.

This clone was counted a few times. This chain connects TRBV13 to TRBJ2-7, with a possible D match to TRBD1 (5 bases). The CDR3 is 13 residues long. Germline CDR1 reads PRHDT; CDR2 reads FYEKMQ (reference sequence). The ends were cut back, 5 bases at V and 0 bases at J, with 8 bases in the middle. Here the CDR3 reads CASSPGHSYEQYF. The CDR3 DNA reads as TGTGCCAGCAGCCCCGGACACTCCTACGAGCAGTACTTC. Full variable domain (outside the CDR3, taken from reference TRBV13 and TRBJ2-7): AAGVIQSPRHLIKEKRETATLKCYPIPRHDTVYWYQQGPGQDPQFLISFYEKMQSDKGSIPDRFSAQQFSDYHSELNMSSLELGDSALYFCASSPGHSYEQYFGPGTRLTVT.

The rearrangement links TRBV28 to TRBJ1-4; 9 nucleotides match TRBD1. CDR1 and CDR2 from the germline V gene are MDHEN and SYDVKM. This CDR3 is 16 amino acids long. V dropped 5 bases and J dropped 7; count of bases not matched to a gene: 11. The CDR3 region has the DNA TGTGCCAGCAGTCCCAGGGTAGGACAGGGGTTTGAAAAACTGTTTTTT. It yields the protein CASSPRVGQGFEKLFF.

DNA for the CDR3: TGCGCCAGCGCAATGATGGGGACAGGGGGCAATGAGCAGTTCTTC. It specifies CASAMMGTGGNEQFF. The J gene is TRBJ2-1, the V gene TRBV5-1; 11 nucleotides agree with TRBD1. V was pared by 7 bases and J by 6 bases, with 9 bases of the junction left unmatched. The V gene's germline CDR1 is SGHRS and CDR2 YFSETQ. CDR3 length: 15 residues.

The gene calls are TRBV28 and TRBJ1-2; no definite D call. CDR1 MDHEN and CDR2 SYDVKM come from the germline V gene. CDR3 length equals 13 residues. Trimming took 3 bases from V and 5 from J, leaving 10 bases between them. This chain's CDR3 is CASSFRQEYGYTF. The CDR3 region has the DNA TGTGCCAGCAGTTTCAGGCAGGAGTATGGCTACACCTTC.